This is a list of T cell receptor beta chains from one sample in a study of molecular identifiers for immune sequencing clone quantification. Using its own MiXCR run on the PCR reads, TCRdb lists one record per CDR3 protein. The table records approximately 54,000 distinct CDR3 sequences, 20% to 25% of them present only once. The specimen was naive CD8+ T cells from blood, with Jurkat cell RNA spiked in. The receptors here all came from a human donor in good health. Some libraries in this study had Jurkat cell RNA spiked in. Both conserved end residues are part of each CDR3. A D gene is named only where the DNA matches it firmly. Clone size is shown for a subset of rows, as once, few, many or a class of expanded clone.

clone size	D gene	J gene	V gene	CDR3 protein	CDR3 DNA
.	.	TRBJ1-1	TRBV19	CASSPITGFAEALF	TGTGCCAGTAGTCCCATCACAGGGTTCGCTGAAGCTCTCTTT
few	.	TRBJ2-7	TRBV27	CASQSLLGQTYEQYF	TGTGCCAGTCAGAGTCTCCTAGGGCAGACCTACGAGCAGTACTTC
many	.	TRBJ2-7	TRBV4-3	CASSQEDRASYEQYF	TGCGCCAGCAGCCAAGAGGACCGAGCCAGCTACGAGCAGTACTTC
few	.	TRBJ1-4	TRBV5-3	CASSRDWGGLGNEKLFF	TGTGCCAGCAGCCGCGATTGGGGGGGGCTGGGTAATGAAAAACTGTTTTTT
few	.	TRBJ1-1	TRBV7-6	CASSLGSVAHEAFF	TGTGCCAGCAGCTTAGGCTCGGTGGCCCATGAAGCTTTCTTT
many	.	TRBJ2-4	TRBV2	CASSEPTGLMQNIQYF	TGTGCCAGCAGTGAACCAACAGGGCTAATGCAAAACATTCAGTACTTC
many	TRBD1	TRBJ1-2	TRBV7-8	CASSKYWDSNYGYTF	TGTGCCAGCAGCAAATACTGGGACAGTAACTATGGCTACACCTTC
many	.	TRBJ1-5	TRBV7-9	CASSALPGVPGNQPQHF	TGTGCCAGCAGCGCCTTACCCGGGGTCCCGGGGAATCAGCCCCAGCATTTT
many	TRBD2	TRBJ2-1	TRBV2	CASSVLAGSSEQFF	TGTGCCAGCAGTGTACTAGCGGGAAGCTCCGAGCAGTTCTTC
.	TRBD1	TRBJ2-5	TRBV7-8	CASSTKTGRALEPQYF	TGTGCCAGCAGCACAAAGACAGGGCGGGCCCTGGAGCCCCAGTACTTC
many	TRBD2	TRBJ2-7	TRBV29-1	CSVEATSGREYEQYF	TGCAGCGTTGAAGCCACTAGCGGGAGAGAATACGAGCAGTACTTC
many	.	TRBJ2-4	TRBV4-1	CASSQGLSKNIQYF	TGCGCCAGCAGCCAAGGACTTTCCAAAAACATTCAGTACTTC
.	TRBD1	TRBJ2-7	TRBV15	CATSGTAIYEQYF	TGTGCCACCAGCGGGACAGCGATTTACGAGCAGTACTTC
many	.	TRBJ2-2	TRBV12-3/TRBV12-4	CAFGAGELFF	TGTGCCTTTGGCGCCGGGGAGCTGTTTTTT
.	TRBD1	TRBJ2-3	TRBV2	CAWGADRGVTDTQYF	TGTGCCTGGGGAGCGGACAGGGGAGTAACAGATACGCAGTATTTT
many	TRBD2	TRBJ2-7	TRBV7-2	CASSPLAGGSEQYF	TGTGCCAGCAGCCCCCTCGCGGGGGGTAGCGAGCAGTACTTC
many	TRBD2	TRBJ2-7	TRBV14	CASSQERERNEQYF	TGTGCCAGCAGCCAAGAGCGGGAGAGGAACGAGCAGTACTTC
few	.	TRBJ2-7	TRBV12-3/TRBV12-4	CASSPGPYEQYF	TGTGCCAGCAGTCCCGGGCCCTACGAGCAGTACTTC
.	.	TRBJ2-1	TRBV20-1	CSARATLAAYNVQFF	TGCAGTGCTAGGGCCACGTTAGCGGCCTACAATGTGCAGTTCTTC
few	TRBD1	TRBJ1-5	TRBV12-3/TRBV12-4	CASSSGTGGYSNQPQHF	TGTGCCAGCAGTTCCGGGACAGGGGGATATAGCAATCAGCCCCAGCATTTT
many	.	TRBJ2-1	TRBV6-2/TRBV6-3	CASRSPGVDEQFF	TGTGCCAGCAGATCCCCAGGGGTCGATGAGCAGTTCTTC
many	.	TRBJ2-6	TRBV6-2/TRBV6-3	CASSDPDSGANVLTF	TGTGCCAGCAGTGATCCAGACTCTGGGGCCAACGTCCTGACTTTC
many	.	TRBJ1-1	TRBV20-1	CSARERGTNTEAFF	TGCAGTGCTAGAGAGAGGGGGACGAACACTGAAGCTTTCTTT
many	.	TRBJ2-1	TRBV11-1	CASSLVALGPYHAEQFF	TGTGCCAGCAGCTTAGTGGCTTTGGGCCCCTACCACGCTGAGCAGTTCTTC
many	TRBD2	TRBJ2-7	TRBV29-1	CSAEGASGSSYEQYF	TGCAGCGCCGAAGGGGCTAGCGGGAGTTCCTACGAGCAGTACTTC
few	.	TRBJ2-5	TRBV11-2	CASSTQGQRRETQYF	TGTGCCAGCAGCACCCAGGGACAACGGCGGGAGACCCAGTACTTC
.	.	TRBJ2-7	TRBV30	CAWTGQSSYEQYF	TGTGCCTGGACAGGTCAGAGCTCCTACGAGCAGTACTTC
.	TRBD2	TRBJ2-7	TRBV20-1	CSALAGGSYEQHF	TGCAGTGCACTGGCGGGAGGGTCCTACGAGCAGCACTTC
many	.	TRBJ2-7	TRBV20-1	CSAREGGTAFLQQYF	TGCAGTGCTAGAGAGGGGGGCACAGCCTTTCTCCAGCAGTACTTC